The next 23 T cell receptor beta chains were all read from a single sample in a study of blood T cell repertoires in COVID-19. Data came from immunoSEQ multiplex PCR; TCRdb stores just in-frame clones and leaves some out. This sample yields 63,000 or so clones, of which roughly 91% are seen a single time; less than 1.5% belongs to the top ten. The sequenced sample consisted of peripheral blood. These receptors all come from a man aged 60-69 years with acute or convalescent COVID-19.

This clone was recorded once. The V gene is TRBV7-6, the J gene TRBJ2-3, with unresolved D. V lost 0 bases, J lost 0 bases, and 25 bases lay in between. CDR3 size: 21 residues. Germline-derived CDR1 and CDR2 are SGHVS and FNYEAQ. This CDR3 is CASSLAGSERSRTESTDTQYF. For the CDR3, the DNA is TGTGCCAGCAGCTTAGCAGGCTCGGAAAGGTCCCGCACAGAAAGCACAGATACGCAGTATTTT.

The CDR3, as DNA: TGCGCCAGCAGTCAATCGAGGGGGTATAGCAATCAGCCCCAGCATTTT. The encoded protein is CASSQSRGYSNQPQHF. The rearrangement links TRBV23-1 to TRBJ1-5, with D possibly being TRBD1 (6 bases). TRBV23-1 is classed as an ORF, of uncertain function. This CDR3 is built from 16 residues. V lost 0 bases and J 0 bases, leaving 9 bases between the germline ends.

The V call is TRBV9, the J call TRBJ1-4; D is unclear. In germline, CDR1 is SGDLS, CDR2 YYNGEE. V lost 0 bases and J lost 0, with 6 bases in between. The CDR3 contains 15 residues. The CDR3 loop is CASSVGVSTNEKLFF. The DNA of the CDR3 is TGTGCCAGCAGCGTAGGAGTTTCAACTAATGAAAAACTGTTTTTT.

Concerning this clone: The junction departs from the called germline gene at one end, perhaps through a read error. This chain joins TRBV2 and TRBJ2-5; D perhaps matches TRBD2 (5 bases). The germline V gene has CDR1 SNHLY and CDR2 FYNNEI. This CDR3 contains 14 residues. As DNA, the CDR3 is TGTGCCAGCAGTGAAGCTTGGACTTCCCCACCTACCAACTTC. As protein: CASSEAWTSPPTNF.

The V call is TRBV19, the J call TRBJ1-5, with 7 bases identical to TRBD1. V dropped 4 bases and J dropped 4; count of bases not matched to a gene: 4. Germline assignment: CDR1 LNHDA and CDR2 SQIVND (reference sequence). The CDR3 spans 14 residues. CDR3 DNA: TGTGCCAGTAGTACGGGACAGCGGAATCAGCCCCAGCATTTT. Encoded protein: CASSTGQRNQPQHF.

The chain couples TRBV18 to TRBJ1-5, with 9 bases fitting TRBD1. The trim removed 3 bases at V and 2 bases at J, leaving 2 bases unmatched. CDR1 is KGHSH and CDR2 is LQKENI in the germline V gene. The CDR3 is made up of 15 amino acids. The CDR3 DNA sequence: TGTGCCAGCTCACCGGACAGGGGTGGCAATCAGCCCCAGCATTTT. Translation gives CASSPDRGGNQPQHF.

The chain is built from TRBV7-9 and TRBJ2-5; TRBD1 aligns across 8 bases. The CDR3 extends over 14 amino acids. Germline V gene lookup returns CDR1 SEHNR and CDR2 FQNEAQ (reference sequence). With 5 bases clipped from V and 5 bases from J, the junction kept 7 bases outside the gene matches. The CDR3 DNA sequence: TGTGCCAGCAGCCCCCGACAGGGGATGGAGACCCAGTACTTC. Its protein is CASSPRQGMETQYF.

This chain connects TRBV24-1 to TRBJ2-1; no definite D call. V dropped 4 bases and J dropped 12 bases, with 18 bases sitting between them. The length of the CDR3 is 14 residues. Germline V CDR1 and CDR2: KGHDR, SFDVKD. CDR3 sequence reads: CATSEGVFVSGQFF. The CDR3 coding sequence is TGTGCCACCAGTGAAGGCGTTTTCGTTTCGGGGCAGTTCTTC.

V usage is TRBV10-3 and J usage is TRBJ1-1; D perhaps matches TRBD1 (6 bases). CDR1 is ENHRY, CDR2 SYGVKD, per germline. Trimming left V 10 bases short and J 1 base short, with 13 bases between. The CDR3 is 13 residues long. The chain's CDR3 is CASSRDKNTEAFF. The DNA of the CDR3 is TGTGCCAGCTCCCGGGACAAGAACACTGAAGCTTTCTTT.

J is TRBJ2-6 and V is TRBV18, with 7 bases lining up with TRBD1. Germline lookup yields CDR1 KGHSH and CDR2 LQKENI. The CDR3 runs 16 residues. The ends lost 4 bases at V and 2 bases at J; junction bases unmatched: 5. CDR3 nucleotides: TGTGCCAGCTCACGATCGACAGGGACTGGGGCCAACGTCCTGACTTTC. It yields the protein CASSRSTGTGANVLTF.

The genes are TRBV5-1 and TRBJ1-1, with 8 bases identical to TRBD1. The V and J ends lost 3 bases and 4 bases, in that order; junction bases with no gene match: 2. CDR1 is SGHRS, CDR2 YFSETQ, per germline. The CDR3 has 13 residues. CDR3 sequence reads: CASSSQGGTEAFF. The CDR3 DNA reads as TGCGCCAGCAGCTCACAGGGGGGCACTGAAGCTTTCTTT.

The V and J genes are TRBV29-1 and TRBJ1-2; D is ambiguous. Germline CDR1 SQVTM, CDR2 ANQGSEA. This CDR3 region has 14 residues. V was cut by 4 bases and J by 8 bases, with 20 bases left in between. This chain's CDR3 is CSVVPSGSARGYTF. The CDR3 DNA sequence: TGCAGCGTTGTACCCTCGGGTTCGGCTAGAGGCTACACCTTC. Looking up the rest from reference TRBV29-1 and TRBJ1-2 gives the full variable domain: SAVISQKPSRDICQRGTSLTIQCQVDSQVTMMFWYRQQPGQSLTLIATANQGSEATYESGFVIDKFPISRPNLTFSTLTVSNMSPEDSSIYLCSVVPSGSARGYTFGSGTRLTVV.

The chain combines TRBV11-2 with TRBJ2-3, with 8 bases identical to TRBD2. This CDR3 comprises 16 residues. Trimming removed 1 base from V and 4 bases from J; junction bases left unmatched: 7. The germline V gene has CDR1 SGHAT and CDR2 FQNNGV. The CDR3 nucleotides read TGTGCCAGCAGCTTAGGGGCGGGGGGCTTCGCAGATACGCAGTATTTT. This gives the protein CASSLGAGGFADTQYF.

The table lists this clone with a count of one. The chain links TRBV6-5 to TRBJ2-7; 10 bases match TRBD1. This CDR3 is 13 amino acids long. Trimming at V came to 8 bases and at J to 5 bases, leaving 6 bases not matched to a gene. Germline values: CDR1 MNHEY, CDR2 SVGAGI. The CDR3 is CASGRDRGDEQYF. The CDR3 bases are TGTGCCAGCGGCCGGGACAGGGGAGACGAGCAGTACTTC.

This chain joins TRBV6-5 and TRBJ1-2; D uncertain. V was cut by 3 bases and J by 2 bases, with 13 bases left in between. The germline CDR1 and CDR2 sequences are MNHEY and SVGAGI. The CDR3 has 15 residues. The CDR3 region is CASSYTSTENYGYTF. CDR3 DNA: TGTGCCAGCAGTTATACATCGACTGAGAACTATGGCTACACCTTC.

The chain employs TRBV11-2 and TRBJ1-1; 8 bases line up with TRBD1. This CDR3 has 13 amino acids. V gave up 5 bases and J gave up 4 bases; unmatched junction bases: 3. Germline V gene sequence: CDR1 SGHAT, CDR2 FQNNGV. The CDR3 loop is CASSQGASTEAFF. The CDR3 coding sequence is TGTGCCAGCAGCCAGGGGGCGAGCACTGAAGCTTTCTTT. The full variable domain, in which reference TRBV11-2 and TRBJ1-1 provide the parts outside the CDR3, is EAGVAQSPRYKIIEKRQSVAFWCNPISGHATLYWYQQILGQGPKLLIQFQNNGVVDDSQLPKDRFSAERLKGVDSTLKIQPAKLEDSAVYLCASSQGASTEAFFGQGTRLTVV.

The CDR3 region is CASSLIAGSHNTMIGSVKQFF. The DNA for the CDR3 is TGTGCCAGCAGCTTGATAGCGGGGAGCCATAATACAATGATTGGGAGTGTGAAGCAGTTCTTC. This sequence joins TRBV13 and TRBJ2-1; TRBD2 agrees at 8 bases. Trimming cost V 3 bases and J 11 bases; bases outside gene matches: 30. The CDR3 extends over 21 amino acids. Germline loops: CDR1 PRHDT, CDR2 FYEKMQ (reference sequence).

This chain joins TRBV24-1 and TRBJ2-7, with D possibly matching TRBD1 (5 bases). Trimming took 7 bases from V and 6 from J, leaving 12 bases between them. This CDR3 is built from 12 residues. CDR1 is KGHDR, CDR2 SFDVKD, per germline. CDR3 sequence: CATRGALGEQYF. The CDR3 nucleotides are TGTGCCACCAGAGGGGCATTGGGCGAGCAGTACTTC.

The chain recombines TRBV6-5 with TRBJ1-3, with D possibly TRBD1 on 6 matching bases. V was clipped by 6 bases and J by 2 bases, with 14 bases between them. Looked up from germline, CDR1 is MNHEY and CDR2 is SVGAGI. This CDR3 spans 15 amino acids. CDR3 residues: CASRPNRAPGNTIYF. DNA of the CDR3: TGTGCCAGCAGACCGAACAGGGCGCCTGGAAACACCATATATTTT.

This clone showed up just once. The chain joins TRBV6-6 to TRBJ1-4; TRBD1 is a possible D gene (5 bases). V lost 2 bases, J lost 2 bases, and 12 bases lay in between. The CDR3 has 16 residues. The germline V gene has CDR1 MNHNY and CDR2 SVGAGI (reference sequence). Written as DNA, the CDR3 is TGTGCCAGCAGTTACAAGGGGTTGGTGACTAATGAAAAACTGTTTTTT. Protein sequence: CASSYKGLVTNEKLFF.

On this clone: This sample also contains other DNA sequences that code for the same CDR3. The V gene is TRBV14, the J gene TRBJ1-2; D is unclear. The germline V gene encodes CDR1 SGHDN and CDR2 FVKESK. V gave up 0 bases and J gave up 4 bases, with 6 bases separating them. This CDR3 has 13 residues. The CDR3: CASSQDLFYGYTF. CDR3 DNA: TGTGCCAGCAGCCAAGATCTTTTCTATGGCTACACCTTC.

The chain joins TRBV18 to TRBJ2-7; weak D call: TRBD2 (5 bases). Trimming shortened V by 5 bases and J by 6 bases, and 14 bases separated the two germline ends. Germline V gene lookup returns CDR1 KGHSH and CDR2 LQKENI. This CDR3 comprises 13 residues. The CDR3 DNA reads as TGTGCCAGCTCAATCCGGGAAGGAAGCGAGCAGTACTTC. Translated: CASSIREGSEQYF. Supplemented by reference TRBV18 and TRBJ2-7, the full variable domain reads NAGVMQNPRHLVRRRGQEARLRCSPMKGHSHVYWYRQLPEEGLKFMVYLQKENIIDESGMPKERFSAEFPKEGPSILRIQQVVRGDSAAYFCASSIREGSEQYFGPGTRLTVT.

The chain links TRBV24-1 to TRBJ1-6, with D perhaps TRBD1 (6 bases). Germline CDR1 is KGHDR and CDR2 is SFDVKD. This CDR3 has 14 residues. The V end lost 3 bases, the J end lost 7 bases, and 9 bases lay between the germline ends. The CDR3 region has the DNA TGTGCCACCAGTGATAGGACAGACAATTCACCCCTCCACTTT. Translating it yields CATSDRTDNSPLHF.